A single sample gave rise to the 24 T cell receptor beta chains below, sequenced in a study of post-analysis software for immune sequencing data. Sequencing libraries made from TCR beta cDNA carried unique molecular identifiers. TCRdb reprocessed the PCR reads via MiXCR and lists one record per CDR3 protein. The table shows about 150,000 distinct CDR3 sequences, with approximately 28% occurring only once. Their cognate antigens are unknown. Study observations and caveats: Controls showed lower frequencies than patients for five or six TRBV segments, and TRBV5-6, TRBV5-1 and TRBV20-1 were among these.

The specimen was blood. These receptors came from a girl aged 10 to 17 with multiple sclerosis.

The table lists this clonotype with a few counts. A read error is possible here, since a much larger clone lies one base away. CDR3 loop: CRARVRAETQYF. The CDR3 nucleotides are TGCAGGGCTAGAGTCAGGGCAGAGACCCAGTACTTC. The chain couples TRBV20-1 to TRBJ2-5; TRBD1 is a possible D gene (5 bases). Germline V gives CDR1 DFQATT, CDR2 SNEGSKA (reference sequence). CDR3 length: 12 residues.

This clonotype came up once. A clone one base away is much larger, so this may be a read error. The chain employs TRBV5-1 and TRBJ2-5; TRBD1 agrees at 7 bases. Germline CDR1 is SGHRS and CDR2 is YFSETQ. This CDR3 region has 16 residues. V lost 4 bases, J lost 0 bases, and 9 bases stayed unmatched. CDR3 in amino acids: CASSPVDRLYQETQYF. Here the CDR3 DNA reads TGCGCCAGCAGCCCCGTGGACAGGCTGTACCAAGAGACCCAGTACTTC.

V and J are TRBV11-2 and TRBJ2-6; D call uncertain. V lost 5 bases and J lost 0, with 5 bases in between. The length of the CDR3 is 14 residues. Germline CDR1 and CDR2: SGHAT and FQNNGV. The CDR3 bases are TGTGCCAGCAGCGAATACTCTGGGGCCAACGTCCTGACTTTC. Amino acids: CASSEYSGANVLTF. The entire variable domain, with the rest obtained from reference TRBV11-2 and TRBJ2-6, is as follows: EAGVAQSPRYKIIEKRQSVAFWCNPISGHATLYWYQQILGQGPKLLIQFQNNGVVDDSQLPKDRFSAERLKGVDSTLKIQPAKLEDSAVYLCASSEYSGANVLTFGAGSRLTVL.

V gene TRBV5-6 combines with J gene TRBJ2-1; 8 bases are a match to TRBD2. The length of the CDR3 is 15 residues. From germline, CDR1 is SGHDT and CDR2 YYEEEE. V shed 5 bases and J 8 bases; nucleotides not matched to a gene: 12. The DNA of the CDR3 is TGTGCCAGCAGTCTTTTAAAGCGGGAGCGGGATGAGCAGTTCTTC. This gives the protein CASSLLKRERDEQFF.

V and J are TRBV29-1 and TRBJ1-1, with TRBD1 as a possible D gene (5 bases). Trimming shortened V by 4 bases and J by 7 bases, and 13 bases separated the two germline ends. From germline, CDR1 is SQVTM and CDR2 ANQGSEA. The CDR3 runs to 12 residues. The CDR3 spells CSVVWGGSEAFF. The CDR3 DNA follows: TGCAGCGTTGTATGGGGGGGGAGTGAAGCTTTCTTT.

This clonotype was counted between two and nine times. This chain uses TRBV3-1 with TRBJ2-5; 10 nucleotides line up with TRBD2. The germline V gene encodes CDR1 LGHDT and CDR2 YNNKEL (reference sequence). V was pared by 4 bases and J by 5 bases, with 7 bases of the junction left unmatched. CDR3 length equals 15 residues. CDR3 loop: CASSPTSGIRETQYF. For the CDR3, the DNA is TGTGCCAGCAGCCCAACTAGCGGGATCCGGGAGACCCAGTACTTC.

A remark on this clonotype: This could be a read error, since a much larger clone is one nucleotide away. The J gene is TRBJ2-7, the V gene TRBV6-5; TRBD2 matches 7 bases. The length of the CDR3 is 15 residues. Germline V gene sequence: CDR1 MNHEY, CDR2 SVGAGI. CDR3 sequence: CASTEDSGRGRERYF. CDR3 bases: TGTGCCAGCACCGAGGATTCCGGGAGAGGGCGGGAGCGGTACTTC.

This clonotype was observed a handful of times. The gene calls are TRBV9 and TRBJ2-7, with 8 bases aligning to TRBD2. The CDR3 consists of 15 residues. CDR1 is SGDLS and CDR2 is YYNGEE in the germline V gene. The trim removed 0 bases at V and 7 bases at J, leaving 9 bases unmatched. CDR3 sequence (DNA): TGTGCCAGCAGCGTAGGAGGGCTAGCGGGCAATGAGCAGTACTTC. Its translation is CASSVGGLAGNEQYF.

The chain links TRBV7-8 to TRBJ2-1, with 10 nucleotides matching TRBD2. Germline V gives CDR1 SGHVS, CDR2 FQNEAQ. V was clipped by 1 base and J by 6 bases; unmatched bases: 6. This CDR3 is built from 16 residues. CDR3: CASSLGAGGGVNEQFF. The DNA of the CDR3 is TGTGCCAGCAGCTTAGGAGCGGGAGGGGGCGTCAATGAGCAGTTCTTC.

This clonotype was detected only a few times. The genes are TRBV11-2 and TRBJ2-5; weak D call: TRBD1 (6 bases). V was shortened by 5 bases and J by 2 bases, with 12 bases between the two germline ends. The CDR3 loop spans 14 amino acids. Germline CDR1 is SGHAT and CDR2 is FQNNGV. The CDR3 here is CASSPPDRQETQYF. In nucleotides, the CDR3 is TGTGCCAGCAGCCCACCGGACAGACAAGAGACCCAGTACTTC.

In regard to this clonotype: Possible read error: a much larger clone is one base away. J is TRBJ2-3 and V is TRBV5-6; 8 bases map to TRBD2. Losses at the gene ends were 4 bases for V and 1 base for J; bases not matched to a gene: 5. The CDR3 spans 15 residues. CDR1 SGHDT and CDR2 YYEEEE come from the germline V gene. The CDR3 loop reads CASSVLAGRTDTQYF. CDR3 coding DNA: TGTGCCAGCAGCGTTCTAGCGGGCCGCACAGATACGCAGTATTTT.

This clonotype was seen ten or more times. The rearrangement uses TRBV19 and TRBJ2-7; D remains ambiguous. The CDR3 covers 13 residues. V gave up 5 bases and J gave up 4 bases, with 12 bases separating them. From germline, CDR1 is LNHDA and CDR2 SQIVND (reference sequence). CDR3 bases: TGTGCCAGTAGTCCTAAAACTGAGTACGAGCAGTACTTC. This codes for CASSPKTEYEQYF.

This clonotype was recorded only once. The rearrangement uses TRBV15 and TRBJ2-3; unclear D gene. V was cut by 0 bases and J by 0 bases, with 16 bases left in between. The V gene's germline CDR1 is LNHNV and CDR2 YYDKDF (reference sequence). The CDR3 consists of 18 residues. This chain's CDR3 is CATSRDPLGVTSTDTQYF. The CDR3 coding sequence is TGTGCCACCAGCAGAGATCCTCTTGGGGTAACTAGCACAGATACGCAGTATTTT.

The genes are TRBV28 and TRBJ2-3; the D is unclear. Trimming left V 3 bases short and J 0 bases short, with 10 bases between. CDR1 and CDR2 (germline): MDHEN, SYDVKM. The CDR3 runs to 15 residues. CDR3 bases: TGTGCCAGCAGTTTCGGGCATCGGAGCACAGATACGCAGTATTTT. It encodes CASSFGHRSTDTQYF.

The chain employs TRBV15 and TRBJ1-4, with TRBD1 identical over 7 bases. With 5 bases clipped from V and 4 bases from J, the junction kept 10 bases outside the gene matches. The CDR3 runs to 16 residues. Germline V gives CDR1 LNHNV, CDR2 YYDKDF (reference sequence). CDR3 protein: CATSPSQGQRNEKLFF. In DNA form, the CDR3 reads TGTGCCACCAGCCCTTCCCAGGGACAGCGTAATGAAAAACTGTTTTTT.

This clonotype turned up a few times. The chain links TRBV6-2 or TRBV6-3 to TRBJ1-6; D is uncertain. Between the trimmed V and J ends, which lost 2 bases and 0 bases, there was a span of 20 bases. Germline V gene data show CDR1 as MNHEY and CDR2 as SVGEGT. CDR3 length: 20 residues. CDR3 coding DNA: TGTGCCAGCAGTTACAATCACGCTGACCCTTCAAGCTCCTATAATTCACCCCTCCACTTT. Translating gives CASSYNHADPSSSYNSPLHF.

The CDR3 DNA sequence: TGTGCCAGCAGCCCCCGGACAGGATCGGGCAGTCAGCAGTACTTC. Amino acid sequence: CASSPRTGSGSQQYF. This chain links TRBV11-2 with TRBJ2-7; 7 nucleotides agree with TRBD1. V trimming: 5 bases; J trimming: 8 bases; junction bases outside the gene matches: 15. Germline V gives CDR1 SGHAT, CDR2 FQNNGV. The CDR3 loop spans 15 amino acids.

This clonotype was picked up many times. The V and J genes are TRBV9 and TRBJ2-7; 7 positions agree with TRBD2. The V gene's germline CDR1 is SGDLS and CDR2 YYNGEE. This CDR3 has 13 amino acids. With 6 bases clipped from V and 7 bases from J, the junction kept 10 bases outside the gene matches. CDR3 in amino acids: CASNNEGLTEQYF. The DNA for the CDR3 is TGTGCCAGCAACAACGAGGGACTAACGGAGCAGTACTTC.

This clonotype was seen at least ten times. The V and J genes are TRBV4-2 and TRBJ2-1; D unclear. Germline CDR1 LGHNA, CDR2 YNFKEQ. Trimming took 0 bases from V and 6 from J, leaving 12 bases between them. This CDR3 is built from 15 residues. The CDR3 DNA sequence: TGTGCCAGCAGCCAAGATCGCCCCCTATCCAATGAGCAGTTCTTC. This encodes CASSQDRPLSNEQFF.

In the case of this clonotype: A much larger clone lies one base from this, so it may be a read error. The chain is built from TRBV29-1 and TRBJ2-1; D not resolved. V gave up 3 bases and J gave up 4 bases, with 10 bases separating them. This CDR3 contains 13 residues. Germline CDR1 SQVTM, CDR2 ANQGSEA. The CDR3 loop is CSVEAANYNEQFF. The CDR3 DNA sequence: TGCAGCGTTGAGGCAGCTAATTACAATGAGCAGTTCTTC.

For this clonotype: A much larger clone lies a single base off, so this may be a read error. The chain combines TRBV10-3 with TRBJ2-3; D is tentatively TRBD1 or TRBD2 (6 bases each). The CDR3 extends over 16 amino acids. From germline, CDR1 is ENHRY and CDR2 SYGVKD. CDR3 DNA: TGTGCCATCAGTGTGGGCCTAGGGCGGGACACAGGTACGCAGTATTTT. Translated: CAISVGLGRDTGTQYF.

With regard to this clonotype: It may be a read error: a sequence one base away is much more abundant. J is TRBJ1-2 and V is TRBV5-1, with a weak D call TRBD1 (5 bases). Germline assignment: CDR1 SGHRS and CDR2 YFSETQ. The ends were cut back, 4 bases at V and 4 bases at J, with 11 bases in the middle. The CDR3 contains 13 residues. The chain's CDR3 is CASSPGQSYGYTF. CDR3 nucleotides: TGCGCCAGCAGCCCCGGACAAAGCTATGGCTACACCTTC.

A remark on this clonotype: This clone may be a read error of a much larger clone one base away. This chain joins TRBV27 and TRBJ2-1; D uncertain. Looked up from germline, CDR1 is MNHEY and CDR2 is SMNVEV (reference sequence). The CDR3 runs to 12 residues. The CDR3 sequence: CTSSFPSNEQFF. CDR3 coding DNA: TGTACCAGCAGTTTTCCCTCCAATGAGCAGTTCTTC.

This clonotype was recorded at least ten times. The chain employs TRBV7-9 and TRBJ2-1; no definite D call. Germline assignment: CDR1 SEHNR and CDR2 FQNEAQ (reference sequence). The V end was cut by 5 bases, the J end by 6 bases, with 14 bases between. The CDR3 loop spans 14 amino acids. CDR3 region: CASSPREPPNEQFF. The CDR3 region has the DNA TGTGCCAGCAGCCCACGCGAGCCCCCCAATGAGCAGTTCTTC.